This T cell receptor (beta chain) was profiled in a study of long-term antiretroviral therapy in people with HIV (dated by TCRdb to between 2021 and 2022). Broadly, across the study: The earliest samples were collected roughly a decade before the 2015 WHO recommendation for immediate ART, at a time when ART was usually postponed until CD4 counts fell. A retrospective serial study tested whether ART initiation and durable HIV suppression were associated with changes in peripheral blood TRB repertoire composition and diversity. The cohort contributed 150 to 200 cryopreserved PBMC samples from about 30 adults with confirmed HIV infection, collected serially over a mean of around 6 years (range 1-12). Of the 30 to 35 participants with HIV, ten to eleven were female. Test extractions of a monoclonal T-cell line alongside about 35 polyclonal samples showed no cross-contamination during QIAcube processing.

What the authors observed across the whole study: The samples span the years 2004 to 2017, and the ART regimens used at that time may not be as effective as current regimens. Because pre-ART samples had limited cell numbers, profiling was done on unsorted PBMC rather than on sorted CD4+ and CD8+ T cells. A significant increase in TRB diversity was found to be associated with ART initiation, although TRB diversity was observed to remain significantly below that of transplant donor controls even after long-term ART. Inferences about post-ART repertoire changes were limited because no data were available on ART adherence, viral resistance or therapy changes. Because PBMC availability was limited, only the TCR beta chain was sequenced, with no alpha chain pairing. At every time point, the repertoire was dominated by expanded TRB clones first identified before ART initiation, although this dominance fluctuated and, in many PLHIV, declined after ART. Compared with controls, HIV repertoires had narrower CDR3 length ranges, and the network structure pointed to an antigen-experienced repertoire that shifted only slightly toward naive after ART.

On this clone: It has no known antigen specificity. Per-nucleotide qualities are absent, and no much larger clonotype sits a single base away.

The immunoSEQ hsTCRB v3.0 assay was used at survey level resolution to sequence the TRB variable region. The targeted TRB sequencing depth was roughly 40,000-55,000 T-cell genomes per sample. An Illumina MiSeq with a v3 150-cycle kit was used to sequence the pooled TRB libraries. Regarding the original processing steps: Repertoire analysis was run in R within a reproducible Nextflow workflow that covered QC, data transformation and analysis. Custom analyses were implemented in LymphoSeq2, an R package for AIRR-Seq data exploration. A few samples that yielded fewer than 5000 total TRB sequences were excluded, so that more than 150 HIV repertoires were analyzed. Of the 188 retained HIV repertoires, almost 60 were collected before and approximately 130 after ART initiation. Repertoires were downsampled to 5000 TRB nucleotide sequences, and summary statistics were averaged over 100 downsampling iterations. The analysis kept only TRB sequences whose CDR3 regions were at least seven amino acids long. Diversity was measured with a Shannon entropy-derived clonality score and the Gini coefficient. In repertoire networks, the top 5000 CDR3 amino acid sequences were linked whenever an edit distance of one separated two sequences. Antigen specificity groups and MHC restriction were predicted for TRB CDR3 amino acid sequences with GLIPH2. To flag known associations with CMV, EBV, HIV or tissue antigens, CDR3 amino acid sequences were compared against VDJdb and McPAS-TCR. Pre-ART, post-ART and control groups were compared with Wilcoxon signed-rank tests and Holm-Bonferroni correction. In its TCRdb copy, this immuneACCESS table keeps in-frame sequences only and misses some clones. Where compared with another copy, unresolved V genes explain less than half of these, and the others have no known cause. That table is the source of V, J and clone size, and D and trimming were worked out from the DNA. The sample table lists about 6,400 clones, around 74% of them with a count of one. The ten top clones hold about 14% of the sample.

Inclusion was restricted to participants for whom at least one PBMC sample before ART initiation and at least two post-ART samples were available. Every participant with HIV received treatment in the United States of America. Before DNA extraction, cryopreserved samples of about 1-10 million PBMC were thawed and washed. At the time of the earliest PBMC sample, participants with HIV were aged between roughly 20 and 54 years. Each participant contributed PBMC samples from 1-4 timepoints before ART initiation and 2-8 timepoints after ART initiation, with a median of 7 samples. For every participant, serial HIV viral load, CD4+ T-cell count, ART history and demographic data were obtained. Using a Qiagen kit on a QIAcube, genomic DNA was extracted from unsorted PBMC, with samples processed in batches of 12. CDR1 and CDR2 are drawn from the germline V gene: WSHSY, SAAADI. The CDR3, from cysteine to phenylalanine, totals 12 residues. Just the 36-base CDR3 DNA is kept, in frame starting at base 1.

The chain uses TRBV10-2 and TRBJ2-5; 7 bases in the middle match TRBD1. The J call may be wrong; the DNA end is better matched by TRBJ2-7. The sample consisted of unsorted PBMCs, taken 0.5 years before starting antiretroviral therapy. The receptor comes from a man aged 40-50 years with HIV. The nucleotide sequence reads as follows: TGCGCCAGCAGCGGGACAGCCTACGAGCAGTACTTC. This translates into CASSGTAYEQYF.